Following are 16 T cell receptor beta chains from one sample sequenced in a study of blood T cell repertoires in COVID-19. Produced via immunoSEQ multiplex PCR; TCRdb's table is partial and in-frame only. This sample has 89,000 or so clones, with roughly 83% found just once. Sequences were obtained from peripheral blood. The receptors originated from a man aged 45-65 years with active COVID-19.

The rearrangement joins TRBV5-1 to TRBJ1-4, with 7 bases identical to TRBD1. The CDR3 is 16 amino acids. The trim removed 4 bases at V and 0 bases at J, leaving 6 bases unmatched. Germline V lookup: CDR1 SGHRS, CDR2 YFSETQ. Here the CDR3 reads CASSIGQVTTNEKLFF. In DNA, the CDR3 is TGCGCCAGCAGCATAGGACAGGTCACAACTAATGAAAAACTGTTTTTT. Looking up the rest from reference TRBV5-1 and TRBJ1-4 gives the full variable domain: KAGVTQTPRYLIKTRGQQVTLSCSPISGHRSVSWYQQTPGQGLQFLFEYFSETQRNKGNFPGRFSGRQFSNSRSEMNVSTLELGDSALYLCASSIGQVTTNEKLFFGSGTQLSVL.

The chain has TRBV24-1 and TRBJ2-3; 7 positions agree with TRBD1. This CDR3 comprises 14 residues. With 5 bases clipped from V and 2 bases from J, the junction kept 3 bases outside the gene matches. The germline CDR1 and CDR2 sequences are KGHDR and SFDVKD. The CDR3 spells CATSGDRATDTQYF. CDR3 nucleotide sequence: TGTGCCACCAGTGGCGACAGGGCCACAGATACGCAGTATTTT.

The chain links TRBV4-3 to TRBJ2-5, with TRBD2 as a possible D gene (6 bases). V lost 1 base and J 4 bases, leaving 25 bases between the germline ends. Germline V gene lookup returns CDR1 LGHNA and CDR2 YSLEER. The CDR3 loop spans 19 amino acids. In DNA, the CDR3 is TGCGCCAGCAGCCAAGGGGTCAGGGCCAGGGAGGAACGCGGAGAGACCCAGTACTTC. It is translated as CASSQGVRAREERGETQYF.

The rearrangement links TRBV18 to TRBJ1-6; D possibly corresponds to TRBD1 (6 bases). The CDR3 totals 16 residues. Germline lookup yields CDR1 KGHSH and CDR2 LQKENI. The V end was cut by 3 bases, the J end by 5 bases, with 14 bases between. For the CDR3, the DNA is TGTGCCAGCTCACCCCTCACAGGGAACAATAATTCACCCCTCCACTTT. Translation gives CASSPLTGNNNSPLHF.

V and J are TRBV18 and TRBJ2-7, with a tentative D call TRBD1 (5 bases). Trimming removed 2 bases at V and 0 bases at J, with 11 bases between. This CDR3 spans 15 amino acids. CDR1 is KGHSH, CDR2 LQKENI, per germline. The CDR3 protein is CASSPSGRDSYEQYF. The CDR3 DNA follows: TGTGCCAGCTCACCATCCGGCAGGGACTCCTACGAGCAGTACTTC.

The J gene is TRBJ2-5, the V gene TRBV5-5; TRBD1 matches at 10 bases. V trimming: 4 bases; J trimming: 7 bases; junction bases outside the gene matches: 7. Germline CDR1 is SGHKS and CDR2 is YYEKEE (reference sequence). CDR3 length equals 14 residues. The CDR3 nucleotides are TGTGCCAGCAGCCCGACAGGGGGCAGGGGGACCCAGTACTTC. Residues: CASSPTGGRGTQYF.

The chain couples TRBV28 to TRBJ2-5; 7 bases agree with TRBD1. With 1 base clipped from V and 5 bases from J, the junction kept 10 bases outside the gene matches. Germline V gene data show CDR1 as MDHEN and CDR2 as SYDVKM. CDR3 size: 16 residues. DNA for the CDR3: TGTGCCAGCAGTTTATCCTCCGGGACAGCCACGGAGACCCAGTACTTC. It is translated as CASSLSSGTATETQYF. Supplemented by reference TRBV28 and TRBJ2-5, the full variable domain reads DVKVTQSSRYLVKRTGEKVFLECVQDMDHENMFWYRQDPGLGLRLIYFSYDVKMKEKGDIPEGYSVSREKKERFSLILESASTNQTSMYLCASSLSSGTATETQYFGPGTRLLVL.

A single count supports this clone. The V gene is TRBV7-2, the J gene TRBJ1-4; tentative D call: TRBD1 (5 bases). Germline values: CDR1 SGHTA, CDR2 FQGNSA. The CDR3 sequence is 12 residues long. Trimming took 4 bases from V and 7 from J, leaving 7 bases between them. CDR3 nucleotides: TGTGCCAGCAGCTCCCAGGGTGAAAAACTGTTTTTT. Translation: CASSSQGEKLFF.

The chain links TRBV29-1 to TRBJ1-2; possibly TRBD1 for D (5 bases). This CDR3 is built from 14 residues. Per germline, CDR1 SQVTM and CDR2 ANQGSEA. With 3 bases removed from V and 3 bases from J, the gap between germline ends came to 14 bases. CDR3 protein: CSVERAGPDYGYTF. For the CDR3, the DNA is TGCAGCGTTGAGCGTGCGGGGCCCGACTATGGCTACACCTTC.

This clone came up once. This chain joins TRBV9 and TRBJ2-1, with D hard to call. The V and J ends lost 1 base and 9 bases respectively, with 11 bases between them. The CDR3 length is 13 residues. CDR1 is SGDLS and CDR2 is YYNGEE in the germline V gene. This CDR3 reads CASSVLESSEQFF. The CDR3 DNA reads as TGTGCCAGCAGCGTACTAGAATCAAGTGAGCAGTTCTTC.

This clone came up once. V gene TRBV7-8 combines with J gene TRBJ1-2; D is perhaps TRBD1 (6 bases). The V end was cut by 4 bases, the J end by 6 bases, with 15 bases between. The CDR3 has 14 residues. CDR1 is SGHVS and CDR2 is FQNEAQ in the germline V gene. The CDR3 is CASSSPQGIDGYTF. The CDR3 region has the DNA TGTGCCAGCAGCTCGCCCCAGGGGATTGATGGCTACACCTTC. Based on the CDR3 plus reference TRBV7-8 and TRBJ1-2, the full variable domain is GAGVSQSPRYKVAKRGQDVALRCDPISGHVSLFWYQQALGQGPEFLTYFQNEAQLDKSGLPSDRFFAERPEGSVSTLKIQRTQQEDSAVYLCASSSPQGIDGYTFGSGTRLTVV.

V is TRBV11-3 and J is TRBJ2-7, with TRBD1 as a possible D gene (6 bases). Germline CDR1 and CDR2: SGHNT and YENEEA. The CDR3 sequence is 15 residues long. With 2 bases removed from V and 2 bases from J, the gap between germline ends came to 13 bases. As DNA, the CDR3 is TGTGCCAGCAGCTTAAAAGACAGGCGCACCTACGAGCAGTACTTC. Its translation: CASSLKDRRTYEQYF. The variable domain in full, completed from reference TRBV11-3 and TRBJ2-7, reads EAGVVQSPRYKIIEKKQPVAFWCNPISGHNTLYWYLQNLGQGPELLIRYENEEAVDDSQLPKDRFSAERLKGVDSTLKIQPAELGDSAVYLCASSLKDRRTYEQYFGPGTRLTVT.

This clone was seen just once. J is TRBJ1-1 and V is TRBV28; 8 bases map to TRBD1. Germline CDR1 is MDHEN and CDR2 is SYDVKM. V was clipped by 11 bases and J by 0 bases; unmatched bases: 8. CDR3 size: 14 residues. CDR3 protein: CAAWTGLMNTEAFF. The CDR3 DNA is TGTGCCGCCTGGACAGGGCTCATGAACACTGAAGCTTTCTTT.

The rearrangement links TRBV6-5 to TRBJ1-1; TRBD1 aligns across 8 bases. The V segment lost 5 bases and the J segment 5 bases; nucleotides outside the gene matches: 10. The length of the CDR3 is 15 residues. Germline CDR1 and CDR2: MNHEY and SVGAGI. The CDR3 reads CASSPRTGSLTEAFF. CDR3 sequence (DNA): TGTGCCAGCAGTCCTAGGACAGGGAGCCTGACTGAAGCTTTCTTT.

This clone was counted between two and nine times. The chain is built from TRBV28 and TRBJ1-5; 7 nucleotides agree with TRBD1. After removal of 6 bases from V and 2 bases from J, the junction contained 4 bases not matched to a gene. The length of the CDR3 is 14 residues. Germline V lookup: CDR1 MDHEN, CDR2 SYDVKM. CDR3 region: CASSETGGNQPQHF. Written as DNA, the CDR3 is TGTGCCAGCAGCGAAACAGGGGGCAATCAGCCCCAGCATTTT.

CDR3 DNA sequence: TGTGCCAGCAGTACCAATAGCGGAGAGTCCCCTTACGAGCAGTTCTTC. Encoded protein: CASSTNSGESPYEQFF. This chain links TRBV2 with TRBJ2-1; maybe TRBD2 (6 bases). Germline loops: CDR1 SNHLY, CDR2 FYNNEI. This CDR3 is built from 16 residues. V was shortened by 5 bases and J by 10 bases, with 24 bases between the two germline ends.